One sample yielded the 20 T cell receptor beta chains listed below, sequenced in a study of T cell responses to AZD1222 COVID-19 vaccine. Produced via immunoSEQ multiplex PCR; TCRdb's table is partial and in-frame only. The table includes about 180,000 clones, roughly 87% detected once. The material sequenced was peripheral blood, taken on day 0 of AZD1222 vaccination. Receptors originate from an adult in good health.

The chain employs TRBV5-1 and TRBJ1-1, with unresolved D. V was trimmed by 2 bases and J by 0 bases, leaving 8 bases between them. The CDR3 has 14 residues. CDR1 and CDR2 from the germline V gene are SGHRS and YFSETQ. The CDR3 DNA sequence: TGCGCCAGCAGCTTTCAGATGATGAACACTGAAGCTTTCTTT. Its translation is CASSFQMMNTEAFF.

V is TRBV3-1 (or the pseudogene TRBV3-2) and J is TRBJ2-7; D is perhaps TRBD1 or TRBD2 (5 bases each). Germline V lookup: CDR1 LGHDT, CDR2 YNNKEL (reference sequence). Between the trimmed V and J ends, which lost 2 bases and 5 bases, there was a span of 22 bases. The CDR3 runs to 17 residues. The CDR3 DNA reads TGTGCCAGCAGCCAATACAAAAGAATGTCCGGGGCCGACGAGCAGTACTTC. It translates to CASSQYKRMSGADEQYF.

This chain connects TRBV30 to TRBJ2-4; no firm D call. Germline V lookup: CDR1 GTSNPN, CDR2 SVGIG (reference sequence). This CDR3 region has 12 residues. Trimming took off 2 bases at V and 10 bases at J, with 12 bases between the two ends. CDR3 DNA sequence: TGTGCCTGGAGTTCTCAGCCTGGGATTCAGTACTTC. Translating gives CAWSSQPGIQYF.

The chain joins TRBV7-2 to TRBJ1-2, with D possibly matching TRBD1 (5 bases). The CDR3 is 15 residues long. With 5 bases removed from V and 5 bases from J, the gap between germline ends came to 18 bases. CDR1 is SGHTA, CDR2 FQGNSA, per germline. CDR3 in amino acids: CASSPRPTGVYGYTF. In DNA, the CDR3 is TGTGCCAGCAGCCCACGCCCTACGGGGGTTTATGGCTACACCTTC.

This chain uses TRBV7-2 with TRBJ2-2, with 7 bases that match TRBD2. Germline assignment: CDR1 SGHTA and CDR2 FQGNSA. This CDR3 has 15 residues. J lost 7 bases, V lost 5 bases, and 10 bases had no gene match. CDR3 bases: TGTGCCAGCAGCCCCGGGACCCGCGGGGGCGGGGAGCTGTTTTTT. Its protein product is CASSPGTRGGGELFF.

This clone was seen a handful of times. The rearrangement joins TRBV21-1 to TRBJ1-1; the D call TRBD1 from the table was never checked on the DNA. TRBV21-1 is noted as a pseudogene. The CDR3 loop spans 16 amino acids. CDR3 protein: CASSYRDSSMNTEAFF. In DNA form, the CDR3 reads TGTGCCAGCAGCTACCGGGACAGTTCCATGAACACTGAAGCTTTCTTT.

The chain is built from TRBV4-1 and TRBJ2-7; 7 bases line up with TRBD2. This CDR3 is built from 15 residues. Germline lookup yields CDR1 MGHRA and CDR2 YSYEKL. V lost 1 base to trimming and J lost 5 bases; unmatched junction nucleotides: 8. This CDR3 reads CASSQARAGVNEQYF. CDR3 DNA: TGCGCCAGCAGCCAAGCAAGGGCGGGAGTGAACGAGCAGTACTTC.

V and J are TRBV5-1 and TRBJ1-4; D is perhaps TRBD1 (6 bases). The germline V gene has CDR1 SGHRS and CDR2 YFSETQ. The V end lost 4 bases, the J end lost 7 bases, and 20 bases lay between the germline ends. This CDR3 contains 16 residues. CDR3 amino acids: CASSPPMGGSGEKLFF. CDR3 coding DNA: TGCGCCAGCAGCCCCCCGATGGGGGGCTCGGGTGAAAAACTGTTTTTT.

V usage is TRBV19 and J usage is TRBJ2-3; tentative D call: TRBD2 (6 bases). V lost 3 bases to trimming and J lost 4 bases, with 14 bases between them. The CDR3 sequence is 15 residues long. Germline V CDR1 and CDR2: LNHDA, SQIVND (reference sequence). The chain's CDR3 is CASSMAGRGPDTQYF. CDR3 coding DNA: TGTGCCAGTAGTATGGCGGGGCGAGGCCCAGATACGCAGTATTTT.

The gene calls are TRBV6-5 and TRBJ2-7; unclear D gene. CDR3 length: 12 amino acids. CDR1 is MNHEY and CDR2 is SVGAGI in the germline V gene. The CDR3 nucleotides read TGTGGAATAAGGGTTGGATCCTACGAGCAGTACTTC. It translates to CGIRVGSYEQYF.

This chain links TRBV18 with TRBJ1-2; 10 positions agree with TRBD1. Germline V gene sequence: CDR1 KGHSH, CDR2 LQKENI. Unmatched junction bases numbered 6, after V lost 5 bases and J lost 6 bases. The CDR3 has 14 amino acids. CDR3 region: CASSSGQGVDGYTF. In nucleotides, the CDR3 is TGTGCCAGCTCATCTGGACAGGGGGTTGATGGCTACACCTTC.

V and J are TRBV30 and TRBJ1-5; D possibly corresponds to TRBD1 (6 bases). The CDR3 runs 13 residues. The V gene's germline CDR1 is GTSNPN and CDR2 SVGIG (reference sequence). The V gene lost 5 bases and the J gene lost 4 bases, with 12 bases spanning the gap. The CDR3 coding sequence is TGTGCCTGGGGCACAGGGAGGAATCAGCCCCAGCATTTT. Translation: CAWGTGRNQPQHF.

This chain joins TRBV4-1 and TRBJ2-1; 11 nucleotides align to TRBD2. The V and J ends lost 6 bases and 8 bases, in that order; junction bases with no gene match: 3. Germline CDR1 is MGHRA and CDR2 is YSYEKL. This CDR3 region has 13 residues. This CDR3 is CASRPSGRYEQFF. The DNA for the CDR3 is TGCGCCAGCAGGCCTAGCGGGAGGTATGAGCAGTTCTTC.

This chain links TRBV19 with TRBJ2-2; D is ambiguous. The V end was cut by 1 base, the J end by 7 bases, with 1 base between. CDR3 length equals 11 residues. Germline-derived CDR1 and CDR2 are LNHDA and SQIVND (reference sequence). The CDR3 DNA follows: TGTGCCAGTAGTATAGGCGGGGAGCTGTTTTTT. It yields the protein CASSIGGELFF.

V is TRBV5-1 and J is TRBJ1-5, with 8 bases that match TRBD1. The CDR3 runs to 15 residues. V lost 5 bases to trimming and J lost 4 bases; unmatched junction nucleotides: 8. CDR1 and CDR2 (germline): SGHRS, YFSETQ. DNA of the CDR3: TGCGCCAGCAGGTCGACAGGGGCTGCAAATCAGCCCCAGCATTTT. Amino acids: CASRSTGAANQPQHF.

V usage is TRBV6-5 and J usage is TRBJ1-4; tentatively, D is TRBD1 (6 bases). The germline V gene encodes CDR1 MNHEY and CDR2 SVGAGI. Trimming removed 7 bases at V and 0 bases at J, with 12 bases between. The CDR3 runs 15 residues. In DNA form, the CDR3 reads TGTGCCAGCAACGACAGGATTGCAACTAATGAAAAACTGTTTTTT. Its translation: CASNDRIATNEKLFF.

The chain carries TRBV5-1 and TRBJ1-1; D might be TRBD1 (5 bases). From germline, CDR1 is SGHRS and CDR2 YFSETQ. The CDR3 is made up of 16 amino acids. Trimming took 0 bases from V and 4 from J, leaving 16 bases between them. The CDR3 spells CASSLAVTGLSTEAFF. The CDR3 DNA is TGCGCCAGCAGCTTGGCTGTAACAGGCCTGAGCACTGAAGCTTTCTTT.

In DNA, the CDR3 is TGTGCCAGCAGCTTTGACCTCTATGGCTACACCTTC. Protein product: CASSFDLYGYTF. V gene TRBV7-9 combines with J gene TRBJ1-2; no clear D. CDR1 and CDR2 (germline): SEHNR, FQNEAQ (reference sequence). The CDR3 extends over 12 amino acids. Trimming left V 3 bases short and J 4 bases short, with 6 bases between.

The table lists this clone with a few counts. The chain is built from TRBV6-1 and TRBJ1-3; unclear D gene. In germline, CDR1 is MNHNS, CDR2 SASEGT. V shed 3 bases and J shed 4 bases, with 16 bases lying between them. The CDR3 is 16 residues long. The CDR3 is CASSEETYPWGNTIYF. CDR3 in DNA: TGTGCCAGCAGTGAGGAAACATACCCTTGGGGAAACACCATATATTTT.

V gene TRBV5-1 combines with J gene TRBJ1-2; 10 nucleotides agree with TRBD1. This CDR3 has 14 amino acids. Germline-derived CDR1 and CDR2 are SGHRS and YFSETQ. The ends lost 3 bases at V and 14 bases at J; junction bases unmatched: 13. The CDR3 reads CASSSYLRTGGETF. The CDR3, as DNA: TGCGCCAGCAGCTCCTATCTCCGGACAGGGGGAGAGACCTTC.